One and the same sample provided the 15 T cell receptor beta chains below, sequenced in a study of metastatic and nonmetastatic thyroid tumors. TCRdb used MiXCR to call clones anew from the PCR reads. This table holds over 10,000 clones, approximately 30% found once. Patients were all untreated before their thyroid surgery. Material: tumor tissue. The origin of the receptors is a female donor with papillary thyroid cancer or a benign thyroid nodule (not recorded which). Some clones in this sample may be carry-over from other donors' samples.

The table lists this clone with many counts. The genes are TRBV24-1 and TRBJ2-2; 9 nucleotides match TRBD2. The CDR3 has 15 amino acids. The ends lost 3 bases at V and 8 bases at J; junction bases unmatched: 6. Germline V gene data show CDR1 as KGHDR and CDR2 as SFDVKD. The chain's CDR3 is CATSDEGLAGGELFF. The CDR3 region has the DNA TGTGCCACCAGTGATGAGGGACTAGCTGGAGGGGAGCTGTTTTTT.

The chain couples TRBV11-2 to TRBJ1-6; TRBD1 might be the D (5 bases). Trimming left V 6 bases short and J 9 bases short, with 15 bases between. Germline CDR1 is SGHAT and CDR2 is FQNNGV. The CDR3 extends over 14 amino acids. The CDR3 bases are TGTGCCAGCAGTTCTAGCGGCGGGGCTTCACCCCTCCACTTT. Protein product: CASSSSGGASPLHF.

Worth noting for this clone: Other DNA sequences in this specimen translate into the identical CDR3. The chain uses TRBV20-1 and TRBJ2-3; D unclear. CDR1 is DFQATT, CDR2 SNEGSKA, per germline (reference sequence). The CDR3 spans 18 residues. V was cut by 0 bases and J by 2 bases, with 21 bases left in between. The CDR3 loop is CSARDLAGVNTHTDTQYF. CDR3 DNA: TGCAGTGCTAGAGATCTGGCTGGAGTAAACACACACACAGATACGCAGTATTTT.

By sample fraction, this clone is medium-sized. The V call is TRBV20-1, the J call TRBJ1-4, with a possible D match to TRBD1 (5 bases). This CDR3 has 13 amino acids. From germline, CDR1 is DFQATT and CDR2 SNEGSKA (reference sequence). The V end was cut by 0 bases, the J end by 8 bases, with 10 bases between. The CDR3 region has the DNA TGCAGTGCTAGAGAGACAGTTCCGGAAAAACTGTTTTTT. Translated: CSARETVPEKLFF.

This clone was observed many times. The rearrangement links TRBV16 to TRBJ1-5, with 7 bases aligning to TRBD1. From germline, CDR1 is KGHSY and CDR2 FQNENV. V dropped 4 bases and J dropped 3; count of bases not matched to a gene: 6. There are 15 residues in the CDR3. The CDR3 region is CASSPLGTVNQPQHF. The CDR3 coding sequence is TGTGCCAGCAGCCCACTCGGGACAGTCAATCAGCCCCAGCATTTT.

The V call is TRBV20-1, the J call TRBJ2-7, with D hard to call. The V and J ends lost 6 bases and 2 bases respectively, with 11 bases between them. Germline V gene data show CDR1 as DFQATT and CDR2 as SNEGSKA (reference sequence). The CDR3 consists of 12 residues. The CDR3 reads CSAPDRAYEQYF. CDR3 bases: TGCAGTGCCCCGGACCGAGCCTACGAGCAGTACTTC.

J is TRBJ2-7 and V is TRBV20-1; TRBD2 aligns across 8 bases. There are 16 residues in the CDR3. In germline, CDR1 is DFQATT, CDR2 SNEGSKA (reference sequence). V was pared by 1 base and J by 9 bases, with 17 bases of the junction left unmatched. The CDR3 sequence: CSARVEKPGLGEVQYF. For the CDR3, the DNA is TGCAGTGCTAGAGTGGAGAAACCGGGACTAGGAGAGGTGCAGTACTTC.

The chain couples TRBV30 to TRBJ1-5; no definite D call. Germline V CDR1 and CDR2: GTSNPN, SVGIG (reference sequence). The CDR3 loop spans 13 amino acids. Trimming removed 1 base from V and 7 bases from J, with 11 bases in between. CDR3 residues: CAWSAGLGQPQHF. The CDR3 bases are TGTGCCTGGAGTGCCGGGCTGGGGCAGCCCCAGCATTTT.

This clone is termed large. The genes are TRBV20-1 and TRBJ2-1; D unresolved. Germline V gene data show CDR1 as DFQATT and CDR2 as SNEGSKA (reference sequence). Trimming removed 6 bases at V and 8 bases at J, with 17 bases between. CDR3 length equals 13 residues. The chain's CDR3 is CSADLGSVDEQFF. The CDR3 bases are TGCAGTGCGGACCTCGGGTCGGTGGATGAGCAGTTCTTC.

This clone was counted between two and nine times. The chain combines TRBV6-4 with TRBJ2-3; 8 nucleotides line up with TRBD2. The CDR3 loop spans 15 amino acids. The germline CDR1 and CDR2 sequences are MRHNA and SNTAGT. The trim removed 4 bases at V and 2 bases at J, leaving 5 bases unmatched. The CDR3 loop reads CASSGSSGYTDTQYF. The CDR3 nucleotides read TGTGCCAGCAGTGGGTCTAGCGGGTACACAGATACGCAGTATTTT.

The table lists this clone with many counts. V usage is TRBV6-6 and J usage is TRBJ1-4; 8 nucleotides agree with TRBD1. CDR1 and CDR2 from the germline V gene are MNHNY and SVGAGI (reference sequence). CDR3 length: 15 residues. Trimming cost V 0 bases and J 5 bases; bases outside gene matches: 2. CDR3 sequence reads: CASSYSRQGNEKLFF. The DNA of the CDR3 is TGTGCCAGCAGTTACTCTCGACAGGGGAATGAAAAACTGTTTTTT.

The chain uses TRBV6-1 and TRBJ2-7, with 8 bases that match TRBD2. This CDR3 spans 17 amino acids. V lost 1 base, J lost 3 bases, and 11 bases stayed unmatched. Germline CDR1 reads MNHNS; CDR2 reads SASEGT. The CDR3: CASSEEVWSGGYYEQYF. CDR3 in DNA: TGTGCCAGCAGTGAAGAGGTCTGGAGCGGGGGCTACTACGAGCAGTACTTC.

The chain employs TRBV30 and TRBJ1-2; D is ambiguous. V shed 2 bases and J shed 3 bases, with 7 bases lying between them. CDR3 length: 12 residues. Germline V gene sequence: CDR1 GTSNPN, CDR2 SVGIG (reference sequence). The DNA of the CDR3 is TGTGCCTGGAGTCGGGTGGACTATGGCTACACCTTC. Protein: CAWSRVDYGYTF.

This clone was seen a handful of times. The J gene is TRBJ2-1, the V gene TRBV24-1; the D gene is possibly TRBD2 (7 bases). The CDR3 sequence is 15 residues long. Germline CDR1 reads KGHDR; CDR2 reads SFDVKD. V lost 0 bases to trimming and J lost 13 bases, with 18 bases between them. For the CDR3, the DNA is TGTGCCACCAGTGATTTGCATGGGGAAGGGGGGGTACAGTTCTTC. Encoded protein: CATSDLHGEGGVQFF.

This clone was detected only a few times. The chain carries TRBV28 and TRBJ2-7; TRBD1 matches 10 bases. Trimming removed 5 bases from V and 5 bases from J; junction bases left unmatched: 6. Germline CDR1 MDHEN, CDR2 SYDVKM. This CDR3 has 14 amino acids. The CDR3 sequence is CASSTGTGAHEQYF. The CDR3 DNA is TGTGCCAGCAGTACCGGGACAGGGGCCCACGAGCAGTACTTC.